These 13 T cell receptor beta chains were all obtained from the same sample, sequenced in a study of control samples from healthy donors and cancer patients. Profiled with immunoSEQ multiplex PCR; TCRdb holds only in-frame clones, not every one. The table lists approximately 140,000 clones, roughly 92% of them singletons. Sequenced sample: blood. The source is a man aged 30 to 45 in good health.

V usage is TRBV5-1 and J usage is TRBJ1-2; 9 bases are a match to TRBD1. Germline CDR1 and CDR2: SGHRS and YFSETQ. V lost 3 bases to trimming and J lost 4 bases; unmatched junction nucleotides: 7. The CDR3 totals 15 residues. The CDR3 reads CASSSGRGQGYGYTF. CDR3 DNA: TGCGCCAGCAGCTCAGGACGGGGACAGGGCTATGGCTACACCTTC.

The CDR3 is CASSPGQSGSYEQYF. CDR3 DNA: TGTGCCAGCAGCCCGGGACAGTCCGGCTCCTACGAGCAGTACTTC. V gene TRBV5-4 combines with J gene TRBJ2-7; 7 nucleotides match TRBD1. Germline assignment: CDR1 SGHNT and CDR2 YYREEE (reference sequence). Unmatched junction bases numbered 7, after V lost 4 bases and J lost 0 bases. The CDR3 extends over 15 amino acids.

CDR3 bases: TGTGCCAGCAGCATTCCGGGACTTCAGAACACCGGGGAGCTGTTTTTT. Encoded protein: CASSIPGLQNTGELFF. The genes are TRBV7-2 and TRBJ2-2; maybe TRBD2 (6 bases). Trimming took off 5 bases at V and 1 base at J, with 14 bases between the two ends. CDR1 is SGHTA and CDR2 is FQGNSA in the germline V gene. This CDR3 is built from 16 residues.

This chain connects TRBV7-9 to TRBJ2-5; D remains unclear. Trimming took 5 bases from V and 6 from J, leaving 13 bases between them. This CDR3 region has 13 residues. Germline CDR1 and CDR2: SEHNR and FQNEAQ (reference sequence). CDR3 nucleotide sequence: TGTGCCAGCAGCCTATACTCCAGTCAGACCCAGTACTTC. Encoded protein: CASSLYSSQTQYF.

V is TRBV3-1 (or the pseudogene TRBV3-2) and J is TRBJ2-1; tentative D call: TRBD2 (6 bases). V was trimmed by 2 bases and J by 3 bases, leaving 17 bases between them. This CDR3 has 17 amino acids. Germline lookup yields CDR1 LGHDT and CDR2 YNNKEL (reference sequence). The CDR3 DNA follows: TGTGCCAGCAGCCAAAGGGGCGGGCGGGATAACTACAATGAGCAGTTCTTC. Translating it yields CASSQRGGRDNYNEQFF.

The chain is built from TRBV5-6 and TRBJ1-1, with D perhaps matching TRBD1 (5 bases). CDR3 length equals 14 residues. Germline V gene data show CDR1 as SGHDT and CDR2 as YYEEEE. Trimming left V 5 bases short and J 8 bases short, with 19 bases between. The CDR3 DNA follows: TGTGCCAGCAGTCGAGGAAGGGGTTCACCCGAAGCTTTCTTT. It codes for CASSRGRGSPEAFF. Using reference TRBV5-6 and TRBJ1-1 for the parts outside the CDR3, the full variable domain is DAGVTQSPTHLIKTRGQQVTLRCSPKSGHDTVSWYQQALGQGPQFIFQYYEEEERQRGNFPDRFSGHQFPNYSSELNVNALLLGDSALYLCASSRGRGSPEAFFGQGTRLTVV.

V and J are TRBV5-1 and TRBJ2-5, with TRBD2 identical over 8 bases. This CDR3 is 14 amino acids long. The J segment lost 3 bases and the V segment lost 4 bases, leaving 5 bases of the junction unmatched. CDR1 and CDR2 (germline): SGHRS, YFSETQ. CDR3 in DNA: TGCGCCAGCAGCGCCCTAGCGGGCAAAGAGACCCAGTACTTC. Protein: CASSALAGKETQYF.

V usage is TRBV7-9 and J usage is TRBJ2-7; tentative D call: TRBD1 (6 bases). CDR3 length: 14 residues. Between the trimmed V and J ends, which lost 5 bases and 5 bases, there was a span of 16 bases. Germline V gene lookup returns CDR1 SEHNR and CDR2 FQNEAQ (reference sequence). CDR3 region: CASSDRDTLNEQYF. The CDR3 region has the DNA TGTGCCAGCAGCGACCGGGACACATTGAACGAGCAGTACTTC. The whole variable domain, remainder taken from reference TRBV7-9 and TRBJ2-7, is DTGVSQNPRHKITKRGQNVTFRCDPISEHNRLYWYRQTLGQGPEFLTYFQNEAQLEKSRLLSDRFSAERPKGSFSTLEIQRTEQGDSAMYLCASSDRDTLNEQYFGPGTRLTVT.

This chain connects TRBV6-5 to TRBJ2-1; 8 positions agree with TRBD2. V lost 2 bases and J lost 0; bases outside the gene matches: 3. The CDR3 contains 16 residues. Germline lookup yields CDR1 MNHEY and CDR2 SVGAGI. The CDR3 DNA follows: TGTGCCAGCAGTTACCGGGGGGGGGACTCCTACAATGAGCAGTTCTTC. It is translated as CASSYRGGDSYNEQFF.

The chain employs TRBV7-8 and TRBJ2-7; 7 bases are shared with TRBD1. CDR3 length: 14 residues. In germline, CDR1 is SGHVS, CDR2 FQNEAQ. V shed 1 base and J 2 bases; nucleotides not matched to a gene: 2. The CDR3 DNA sequence: TGTGCCAGCAGCTTAGGGGACAGAACCTACGAGCAGTACTTC. It yields the protein CASSLGDRTYEQYF.

The rearrangement links TRBV5-5 to TRBJ2-3, with 9 positions matching TRBD2. The germline V gene has CDR1 SGHKS and CDR2 YYEKEE (reference sequence). V dropped 0 bases and J dropped 7; count of bases not matched to a gene: 9. There are 16 residues in the CDR3. In DNA, the CDR3 is TGTGCCAGCAGCTTGGTGGCGGGAGGGAAGTTTAATACGCAGTATTTT. It codes for CASSLVAGGKFNTQYF.

This clone was seen a few times. This chain connects TRBV6-5 to TRBJ2-5, with TRBD2 matching over 9 bases. This CDR3 has 14 amino acids. From germline, CDR1 is MNHEY and CDR2 SVGAGI. The junction had 3 bases not matched to a gene; V was cut back by 6 bases and J by 1 base. For the CDR3, the DNA is TGTGCCAGCAGCGGACTAGCGTTCCAAGAGACCCAGTACTTC. Its protein is CASSGLAFQETQYF.

This clone was detected only once. The chain uses TRBV5-6 and TRBJ1-1, with D possibly being TRBD1 (6 bases). V was clipped by 2 bases and J by 5 bases, with 16 bases between them. The V gene's germline CDR1 is SGHDT and CDR2 YYEEEE. CDR3 length equals 15 residues. The CDR3 bases are TGTGCCAGCAGCTTTGTTGGGGGCGGTGGGACTGAAGCTTTCTTT. It is translated as CASSFVGGGGTEAFF.